This entry lists 23 T cell receptor beta chains sequenced from one sample in a study of immune heterogeneity within non-small cell lung tumors. TCR beta CDR3 was amplified by multiplex PCR using 32 V and 13 J primers. TCRdb redid the calling of the multiplex PCR reads with MiXCR, one entry per CDR3 protein. The profile shows about 22,000 distinct CDR3 sequences, around 26% of them singletons. Each sample used approximately 570 ng of genomic DNA from bulk tumor tissue. Biopsies, several per primary tumor and spaced far apart, were collected during surgery. Enrolled patients presented with newly diagnosed, previously untreated non-small cell lung cancer and underwent curative surgery. The sequencing sample was made of lung tumor tissue. These receptors were collected from a man in his forties with non-small cell lung cancer.

The genes are TRBV12-3 or TRBV12-4 and TRBJ2-2; TRBD1 agrees at 7 bases. The CDR3 sequence is 12 residues long. V was pared by 7 bases and J by 6 bases, with 2 bases of the junction left unmatched. In nucleotides, the CDR3 is TGTGCCAGCAACCAGGGGGCCGGGGAGCTGTTTTTT. It specifies CASNQGAGELFF.

This clonotype was seen just once. Given a much more abundant clone one base away, this may be a read error. This rearrangement joins TRBV19 to TRBJ2-2; D is undetermined. The V end lost 7 bases, the J end lost 7 bases, and 22 bases lay between the germline ends. CDR1 LNHDA and CDR2 SQIVND come from the germline V gene (reference sequence). CDR3 length: 16 amino acids. CDR3 DNA: TGTGCCAGTAAGGCGAGAATCGGAGAATGGGTCGGGGAGCTGTTTTTT. Encoded protein: CASKARIGEWVGELFF.

Points on this clonotype: A clone one base away is much larger, so this may be a read error. This chain joins TRBV5-6 and TRBJ2-1, with D hard to call. The CDR3 contains 14 residues. The germline CDR1 and CDR2 sequences are SGHDT and YYEEEE. The DNA of the CDR3 is TGTGCCAACAGCTTTTTAGGGCCCTACAATGAGCAGTTCTTC. The encoded protein is CANSFLGPYNEQFF.

The chain joins TRBV5-4 to TRBJ2-7, with TRBD2 matching 7 bases. The CDR3 runs 17 residues. Germline-derived CDR1 and CDR2 are SGHNT and YYREEE (reference sequence). The V gene end was trimmed by 1 base and the J gene end by 2 bases; junction bases not matched to a gene: 12. The CDR3 loop is CASSLRWATSDPYEQYF. DNA for the CDR3: TGTGCCAGCAGCTTGCGTTGGGCAACTAGCGACCCCTACGAGCAGTACTTC.

The chain employs TRBV6-1 and TRBJ2-5; D ambiguous. Germline V CDR1 and CDR2: MNHNS, SASEGT. This CDR3 spans 13 amino acids. Trimming shortened V by 6 bases and J by 9 bases, and 17 bases separated the two germline ends. As DNA, the CDR3 is TGTGCCAGCAGCCGCTACGATGGTGGGGCCCAGTACTTC. Amino acids: CASSRYDGGAQYF.

CDR3 nucleotides: TGCAGTGCTAGAGATGGCGCGGGAAGTACATATACGCAGTATTTT. Translation gives CSARDGAGSTYTQYF. This chain joins TRBV20-1 and TRBJ2-3; D might be TRBD2 (6 bases). The germline gives CDR1 DFQATT, CDR2 SNEGSKA (reference sequence). Trimming removed 0 bases from V and 7 bases from J, with 17 bases in between. The CDR3 runs to 15 residues.

This clonotype is medium-sized by share. The chain couples TRBV28 to TRBJ1-4; no clear D gene. Trimming shortened V by 0 bases and J by 3 bases, and 8 bases separated the two germline ends. The CDR3 totals 15 residues. Germline lookup yields CDR1 MDHEN and CDR2 SYDVKM. The CDR3 loop reads CASSLWSGSNEKLFF. The CDR3 DNA reads TGTGCCAGCAGTTTATGGTCCGGGTCTAATGAAAAACTGTTTTTT.

The gene calls are TRBV20-1 and TRBJ2-1; D is perhaps TRBD2 (5 bases). CDR1 is DFQATT, CDR2 SNEGSKA, per germline (reference sequence). Trimming took 0 bases from V and 9 from J, leaving 15 bases between them. The CDR3 length is 14 residues. CDR3 loop: CSARDLASNSEQFF. The CDR3 DNA is TGCAGTGCTAGAGATCTTGCTAGCAACAGTGAGCAGTTCTTC.

This clonotype was counted only a few times. The genes are TRBV19 and TRBJ2-3; 9 bases align to TRBD2. V dropped 3 bases and J dropped 2; count of bases not matched to a gene: 9. This CDR3 has 17 amino acids. CDR1 and CDR2 (germline): LNHDA, SQIVND (reference sequence). CDR3 protein: CASSIRKLAGLTDTQYF. The CDR3 DNA sequence: TGTGCCAGTAGTATCCGAAAACTAGCGGGTCTCACAGATACGCAGTATTTT.

This clonotype has ten or more counts. The chain recombines TRBV19 with TRBJ1-2; the D is unclear. Germline V gene sequence: CDR1 LNHDA, CDR2 SQIVND (reference sequence). CDR3 size: 13 residues. V shed 0 bases and J shed 5 bases, with 7 bases lying between them. CDR3 nucleotides: TGTGCCAGTAGTATAGAAGGCGGATATGGCTACACCTTC. It translates to CASSIEGGYGYTF. Full variable domain (rest looked up from reference TRBV19 and TRBJ1-2): DGGITQSPKYLFRKEGQNVTLSCEQNLNHDAMYWYRQDPGQGLRLIYYSQIVNDFQKGDIAEGYSVSREKKESFPLTVTSAQKNPTAFYLCASSIEGGYGYTFGSGTRLTVV.

By its share, this clonotype is medium-sized (0.01 to 0.1%). The chain recombines TRBV18 with TRBJ1-6, with TRBD1 as a possible D gene (5 bases). Germline CDR1 KGHSH, CDR2 LQKENI. The ends were cut back, 2 bases at V and 7 bases at J, with 15 bases in the middle. The CDR3 runs 16 residues. CDR3 residues: CASSPGDRSGNSPLHF. The CDR3 DNA follows: TGTGCCAGCTCACCAGGTGACAGATCAGGGAATTCACCCCTCCACTTT.

This clonotype has only a few counts. This sequence joins TRBV7-8 and TRBJ1-1; D gene unclear. The germline gives CDR1 SGHVS, CDR2 FQNEAQ. The V end lost 1 base, the J end lost 0 bases, and 9 bases lay between the germline ends. The CDR3 runs 15 residues. CDR3 residues: CASSLDGNMNTEAFF. Written as DNA, the CDR3 is TGTGCCAGCAGCTTAGATGGGAACATGAACACTGAAGCTTTCTTT.

Many counts were recorded for this clonotype. The CDR3 coding sequence is TGTGCCAGCTCACCCGGGACAGGGAGCGTTGGCGCTGAAGCTTTCTTT. It codes for CASSPGTGSVGAEAFF. The rearrangement links TRBV18 to TRBJ1-1; TRBD1 aligns across 9 bases. This CDR3 has 16 residues. V gave up 3 bases and J gave up 6 bases; unmatched junction bases: 11. Per germline, CDR1 KGHSH and CDR2 LQKENI.

There are a few counts of this clonotype. This sequence joins TRBV5-5 and TRBJ1-2; D unclear. This CDR3 contains 15 residues. V was shortened by 1 base and J by 7 bases, with 17 bases between the two germline ends. Looked up from germline, CDR1 is SGHKS and CDR2 is YYEKEE (reference sequence). The CDR3 spells CASSLMPGVAGGYTF. The CDR3 region has the DNA TGTGCCAGCAGCTTGATGCCCGGGGTCGCGGGTGGCTACACCTTC. Filled out from reference TRBV5-5 and TRBJ1-2, the complete variable domain reads DAGVTQSPTHLIKTRGQQVTLRCSPISGHKSVSWYQQVLGQGPQFIFQYYEKEERGRGNFPDRFSARQFPNYSSELNVNALLLGDSALYLCASSLMPGVAGGYTFGSGTRLTVV.

This clonotype was seen repeatedly, ten times or more. The chain joins TRBV29-1 to TRBJ1-2; 7 nucleotides line up with TRBD1. CDR3 length: 14 amino acids. The germline gives CDR1 SQVTM, CDR2 ANQGSEA. Trimming removed 6 bases from V and 3 bases from J; junction bases left unmatched: 10. The CDR3 region is CSVVGHGQDYGYTF. CDR3 sequence (DNA): TGCAGCGTCGTGGGGCACGGACAGGACTATGGCTACACCTTC.

This clonotype turned up a few times. The chain recombines TRBV30 with TRBJ2-5, with TRBD2 identical over 14 bases. Trimming took 8 bases from V and 2 from J; bases not matched to a gene: 16. Germline assignment: CDR1 GTSNPN and CDR2 SVGIG (reference sequence). CDR3 length: 18 amino acids. CDR3 nucleotide sequence: TGTGCCGGGGTATTTTTGGGACTAGCGGGAGCTCGACAAGAGACCCAGTACTTC. Protein: CAGVFLGLAGARQETQYF. Looking up the rest from reference TRBV30 and TRBJ2-5 gives the full variable domain: SQTIHQWPATLVQPVGSPLSLECTVEGTSNPNLYWYRQAAGRGLQLLFYSVGIGQISSEVPQNLSASRPQDRQFILSSKKLLLSDSGFYLCAGVFLGLAGARQETQYFGPGTRLLVL.

V usage is TRBV3-1 and J usage is TRBJ2-2; 9 bases are a match to TRBD2. J was trimmed by 5 bases and V by 1 base; bases with no gene match: 5. This CDR3 contains 16 residues. Germline V lookup: CDR1 LGHDT, CDR2 YNNKEL (reference sequence). In nucleotides, the CDR3 is TGTGCCAGCAGCCAAGGAGCGGGAGGAAAAACCGGGGAGCTGTTTTTT. Translated, it gives CASSQGAGGKTGELFF. The variable domain in full, completed from reference TRBV3-1 and TRBJ2-2, reads DTAVSQTPKYLVTQMGNDKSIKCEQNLGHDTMYWYKQDSKKFLKIMFSYNNKELIINETVPNRFSPKSPDKAHLNLHINSLELGDSAVYFCASSQGAGGKTGELFFGEGSRLTVL.

This CDR3 reads CSAKSGASSYNEQFF. CDR3 coding DNA: TGCAGTGCTAAATCGGGAGCGAGCTCCTACAATGAGCAGTTCTTC. The rearrangement uses TRBV20-1 and TRBJ2-1; a possible D gene is TRBD2 (6 bases). The germline gives CDR1 DFQATT, CDR2 SNEGSKA (reference sequence). Trimming removed 4 bases at V and 0 bases at J, with 13 bases between. This CDR3 is 15 amino acids long.

This clonotype ranks as medium-sized. This chain joins TRBV20-1 and TRBJ2-7; TRBD2 matches 9 bases. Trimming removed 1 base from V and 2 bases from J; junction bases left unmatched: 3. The CDR3 sequence is 14 residues long. The germline gives CDR1 DFQATT, CDR2 SNEGSKA (reference sequence). The DNA for the CDR3 is TGCAGTGCTAGAGGTCGACTAGCGGCCTACGAGCAGTACTTC. It yields the protein CSARGRLAAYEQYF.

A remark on this clonotype: A much bigger clone sits one base away, suggesting this may be a read error. This chain joins TRBV2 and TRBJ1-6; no reliable D call. CDR1 SNHLY and CDR2 FYNNEI come from the germline V gene. This CDR3 spans 16 amino acids. V lost 6 bases, J lost 8 bases, and 20 bases lay in between. The CDR3 DNA is TGTGCCAGCAGAGGCGGACGGAGTAGTTATGATTCACCCCTCCACTTT. This gives the protein CASRGGRSSYDSPLHF. Complete variable domain (other parts from reference TRBV2 and TRBJ1-6): EPEVTQTPSHQVTQMGQEVILRCVPISNHLYFYWYRQILGQKVEFLVSFYNNEISEKSEIFDDQFSVERPDGSNFTLKIRSTKLEDSAMYFCASRGGRSSYDSPLHFGNGTRLTVT.

This clonotype was seen a few times. This may stem from a read error, because a much larger clone lies one nucleotide away. The V gene is TRBV6-1, the J gene TRBJ2-3; weak D call: TRBD2 (6 bases). Germline assignment: CDR1 MNHNS and CDR2 SASEGT. This CDR3 region has 16 residues. Written as DNA, the CDR3 is TGTGCCAGCAGCCCCCACCGGGACTTTAGCACAGATGCGCAGTATTTT. It specifies CASSPHRDFSTDAQYF.

On this clonotype itself: The junction and the germline gene differ at one end; a read error may be behind it. The chain carries TRBV7-7 and TRBJ1-1, with unresolved D. Germline CDR1 and CDR2: SSHAT and FNYEAQ (reference sequence). The CDR3 totals 13 residues. Written as DNA, the CDR3 is TGTGCTAGCAGCTTACTACCGGACACTGAAGCTTTCTTT. Amino acids: CASSLLPDTEAFF.

The chain carries TRBV19 and TRBJ1-5; weak D call: TRBD1 (6 bases). The CDR3 sequence is 14 residues long. V lost 7 bases, J lost 7 bases, and 17 bases lay in between. Germline V gene lookup returns CDR1 LNHDA and CDR2 SQIVND (reference sequence). The CDR3 bases are TGTGCCAGTACCCTCGGGGGGCAAGGACAGCCCCAGCATTTT. As protein: CASTLGGQGQPQHF.